The 27 T cell receptor beta chains reported below all come from one sample, sequenced in a study of metastatic and nonmetastatic thyroid tumors. No patient received treatment before thyroid surgery. TCRdb called clones again from the PCR reads with MiXCR. The sample shows 6,000 or so clones, more than 15% of them seen only once. Sequencing was performed on tumor tissue. These receptors all stem from a male donor with papillary thyroid cancer or a benign thyroid nodule (not recorded which). Some clones in this sample may be carry-over from other donors' samples.

This clone was observed a handful of times. The chain is built from TRBV6-1 and TRBJ1-5; 11 bases are shared with TRBD1. This CDR3 is 15 amino acids long. Germline trimming cut 6 bases from V and 3 bases from J; bases unmatched to any gene: 4. CDR1 and CDR2 (germline): MNHNS, SASEGT. The CDR3 DNA reads TGTGCCAGCAGCGGGACAGGGGGGGACAATCAGCCCCAGCATTTT. As protein: CASSGTGGDNQPQHF.

In this sample, this clone turned up many times. A much larger clone lies one base from this, so it may be a read error. The same CDR3 also results from other DNA sequences found in this sample. J is TRBJ1-1 and V is TRBV13, with 7 bases identical to TRBD1. CDR3 length: 13 amino acids. Germline CDR1 is PRHDT and CDR2 is FYEKMQ (reference sequence). The CDR3 sequence is CASSEQGYTEAFF. The CDR3 region has the DNA TGTGCCAGCAGTGAACAGGGGTACACTGAGGCTTTCTTT.

Note on this clone: The junction departs from the called germline gene at one end, perhaps through a read error. The chain joins TRBV6-2 or TRBV6-3 to TRBJ2-4; D is perhaps TRBD1 or TRBD2 (5 bases each). In germline, CDR1 is MNHEY, CDR2 SVGEGT. This CDR3 has 21 residues. The CDR3 here is CASSYSSVDKVLVLAKNIRYF. CDR3 coding DNA: TGTGCCAGCAGTTACTCGAGCGTGGACAAAGTATTGGTGCTAGCCAAAAACATTCGGTACTTC.

This clone was detected ten times or more. The genes are TRBV3-1 and TRBJ2-7; TRBD2 might be the D (5 bases). The CDR3 has 12 amino acids. Germline V gene sequence: CDR1 LGHDT, CDR2 YNNKEL (reference sequence). V was pared by 2 bases and J by 9 bases, with 11 bases between. The CDR3 loop reads CASSQSGSGQYF. The CDR3 DNA sequence: TGTGCCAGCAGCCAAAGCGGCTCGGGGCAGTACTTC.

This clone was detected many times. This chain links TRBV25-1 with TRBJ1-2; D not certain. Deletions cut 4 bases from V and 1 base from J, with 10 bases between. The CDR3 sequence is 14 residues long. Germline V gene sequence: CDR1 MGHDK, CDR2 SYGVNS. The chain's CDR3 is CASSVILFNYGYTF. DNA of the CDR3: TGTGCCAGCAGTGTAATCCTGTTTAACTATGGCTACACCTTC.

The CDR3 DNA reads TGTGCCAGCAGCTTGGGCAGTCCTTTAAGTGTTGGAGGCTATGGCTACACCTTC. It encodes CASSLGSPLSVGGYGYTF. The rearrangement joins TRBV11-2 to TRBJ1-2; D unclear. Trimming took 3 bases from V and 4 from J, leaving 24 bases between them. Germline CDR1 SGHAT, CDR2 FQNNGV. This CDR3 is built from 18 residues.

This clone was observed at least ten times. The CDR3 DNA sequence: TGCAGTGCTAGAGATTGGAGGTTCGCGGGGGGGCGGTCGGGTACGCAGTATTTT. Translating gives CSARDWRFAGGRSGTQYF. The chain joins TRBV20-1 to TRBJ2-3; the match to TRBD2 covers 9 bases. There are 18 residues in the CDR3. Per germline, CDR1 DFQATT and CDR2 SNEGSKA (reference sequence). Germline trimming cut 0 bases from V and 8 bases from J; bases unmatched to any gene: 18.

By share of the sample, this clone is medium-sized. The rearrangement joins TRBV2 to TRBJ2-2; tentative D call: TRBD2 (5 bases). The length of the CDR3 is 14 residues. CDR1 is SNHLY, CDR2 FYNNEI, per germline. V was pared by 7 bases and J by 1 base, with 10 bases between. This CDR3 is CASKWTQNTGELFF. The CDR3 coding sequence is TGTGCCAGCAAGTGGACTCAGAACACCGGGGAGCTGTTTTTT.

This clone was counted between two and nine times. The chain combines TRBV28 with TRBJ2-2; 8 bases match TRBD2. In germline, CDR1 is MDHEN, CDR2 SYDVKM. This CDR3 has 19 residues. V lost 6 bases and J lost 5; bases outside the gene matches: 20. In nucleotides, the CDR3 is TGTGCCAGCAGCCCCCCCAGGGGTTTCAGCGGGAGACCGACCGGGGAGCTGTTTTTT. Translated, it gives CASSPPRGFSGRPTGELFF.

In its sample, this clone was seen many times. The chain joins TRBV3-1 to TRBJ2-7, with D perhaps TRBD1 or TRBD2 (5 bases each). Trimming took off 4 bases at V and 1 base at J, with 17 bases between the two ends. Germline V gives CDR1 LGHDT, CDR2 YNNKEL (reference sequence). CDR3 size: 16 residues. CDR3: CASSRITLGRSYEQYF. The CDR3 bases are TGTGCCAGCAGCCGAATAACCTTGGGACGGTCCTACGAGCAGTACTTC.

In this sample, this clone is medium-sized. The chain joins TRBV20-1 to TRBJ2-1; the match to TRBD2 covers 9 bases. Germline CDR1 and CDR2: DFQATT and SNEGSKA (reference sequence). The CDR3 spans 13 residues. V dropped 2 bases and J dropped 10; count of bases not matched to a gene: 6. CDR3 sequence (DNA): TGCAGTGCTAGACTAGCGGGGTGGGTAGAGCAGTTCTTC. Translation: CSARLAGWVEQFF.

This clone was seen more than once but under ten times. The V and J genes are TRBV28 and TRBJ2-5; 7 bases align to TRBD2. Germline trimming cut 5 bases from V and 3 bases from J; bases unmatched to any gene: 15. Looked up from germline, CDR1 is MDHEN and CDR2 is SYDVKM. This CDR3 is built from 17 residues. In nucleotides, the CDR3 is TGTGCCAGCAGTGGTGAGGGAGGGGCGGTACGGAAAGAGACCCAGTACTTC. Protein: CASSGEGGAVRKETQYF.

This clone has just a few counts. The V gene is TRBV11-2, the J gene TRBJ2-7; 7 nucleotides align to TRBD2. Germline V gene lookup returns CDR1 SGHAT and CDR2 FQNNGV. V trimming: 1 base; J trimming: 7 bases; junction bases outside the gene matches: 10. The CDR3 loop spans 15 amino acids. The CDR3 nucleotides are TGTGCCAGCAGCTTAGGGGCCCAAAGCGGGGTAGAGCAGTACTTC. Its translation is CASSLGAQSGVEQYF.

In its sample, this clone was seen a few times. The rearrangement uses TRBV12-3 or TRBV12-4 and TRBJ2-2; 14 bases are shared with TRBD2. The CDR3 runs to 15 residues. J gave up 5 bases and V 8 bases, and 4 bases lay outside the gene matches. As DNA, the CDR3 is TGTGCCAGCGGTGGACTAGCGGGGGGTACCGGGGAGCTGTTTTTT. This encodes CASGGLAGGTGELFF.

This clone was counted only a few times. The rearrangement joins TRBV12-3 or TRBV12-4 to TRBJ2-7; 11 bases are a match to TRBD2. This CDR3 comprises 14 residues. The trim removed 4 bases at V and 7 bases at J, leaving 6 bases unmatched. DNA of the CDR3: TGTGCCAGCAGTTATAGCGGGAGGGGGGAGGAGCAGTACTTC. Amino acids: CASSYSGRGEEQYF.

This clone was observed at least ten times. This chain connects TRBV7-8 to TRBJ2-5, with 7 bases lining up with TRBD1. The V segment lost 4 bases and the J segment 5 bases; nucleotides outside the gene matches: 10. The germline V gene encodes CDR1 SGHVS and CDR2 FQNEAQ. CDR3 size: 15 residues. CDR3 sequence reads: CASSSLIGGTETQYF. In DNA, the CDR3 is TGTGCCAGCAGCTCCCTGATAGGGGGCACGGAGACCCAGTACTTC.

V is TRBV11-1 and J is TRBJ1-3; 7 bases align to TRBD1. This CDR3 region has 16 residues. The J segment lost 2 bases and the V segment lost 2 bases, leaving 6 bases of the junction unmatched. CDR1 SGHAT and CDR2 FQDESV come from the germline V gene (reference sequence). Written as DNA, the CDR3 is TGTGCCAGCAGCTTATCCCCAGGGGGGACTGGAAACACCATATATTTT. Translation: CASSLSPGGTGNTIYF.

The chain combines TRBV30 with TRBJ1-5; D is possibly TRBD1 (5 bases). Germline V gives CDR1 GTSNPN, CDR2 SVGIG (reference sequence). This CDR3 comprises 14 residues. Trimming left V 1 base short and J 2 bases short, with 9 bases between. As DNA, the CDR3 is TGTGCCTGGAGTGGGGGCAGCCGCAATCAGCCCCAGCATTTT. Its protein product is CAWSGGSRNQPQHF.

This clone was observed at least ten times. The chain couples TRBV18 to TRBJ2-5, with 7 bases aligning to TRBD2. V shed 2 bases and J 5 bases; nucleotides not matched to a gene: 8. Germline-derived CDR1 and CDR2 are KGHSH and LQKENI. The CDR3 has 15 amino acids. The CDR3 DNA follows: TGTGCCAGCTCACCAACGGGGACTAAATCCGAGACCCAGTACTTC. As protein: CASSPTGTKSETQYF.

This clone is medium-sized (0.01 to 0.1%) in the sample. This sequence joins TRBV10-1 and TRBJ2-3, with D tentatively TRBD1 or TRBD2 (5 bases each). The germline V and J ends were trimmed by 4 bases and 1 base, with 9 bases remaining between them. The CDR3 consists of 14 residues. Per germline, CDR1 WNHNN and CDR2 SYGVQD (reference sequence). In DNA form, the CDR3 reads TGCGCCAGCAGTGCCCGGGACGGCACAGATACGCAGTATTTT. This sequence encodes CASSARDGTDTQYF.

This clone was counted many times. This chain links TRBV20-1 with TRBJ1-3; perhaps TRBD1 as D (5 bases). V gave up 5 bases and J gave up 8 bases, with 19 bases separating them. The germline gives CDR1 DFQATT, CDR2 SNEGSKA (reference sequence). CDR3 length equals 14 residues. The CDR3 nucleotides read TGCAGTGCTCTAGACCCAAACTCGGGGGACACCATATATTTT. As protein: CSALDPNSGDTIYF.

This clone is medium-sized in the sample. The V and J genes are TRBV6-1 and TRBJ2-7, with 8 bases that match TRBD2. The CDR3 is 15 residues long. Germline V gene lookup returns CDR1 MNHNS and CDR2 SASEGT. The trim removed 5 bases at V and 4 bases at J, leaving 10 bases unmatched. The CDR3 DNA is TGTGCCAGCAGTCTAAAAGGGACTAGTAGTTACGAGCAGTACTTC. This gives the protein CASSLKGTSSYEQYF.

This chain joins TRBV20-1 and TRBJ1-3, with 7 nucleotides matching TRBD1. V lost 4 bases to trimming and J lost 1 base; unmatched junction nucleotides: 10. Germline assignment: CDR1 DFQATT and CDR2 SNEGSKA (reference sequence). The CDR3 extends over 16 amino acids. CDR3: CSANNPQGSSGNTIYF. DNA of the CDR3: TGCAGTGCTAATAACCCACAGGGGTCATCTGGAAACACCATATATTTT.

This clone showed up just a few times. The chain is built from TRBV28 and TRBJ2-7; maybe TRBD1 (5 bases). Trimming removed 6 bases from V and 6 bases from J, with 9 bases in between. CDR3 length: 11 amino acids. Germline V gene lookup returns CDR1 MDHEN and CDR2 SYDVKM. The CDR3 protein is CASSPGFEQYF. For the CDR3, the DNA is TGTGCCAGCAGCCCAGGGTTCGAGCAGTACTTC. Combining the CDR3 with reference TRBV28 and TRBJ2-7 gives the whole variable domain DVKVTQSSRYLVKRTGEKVFLECVQDMDHENMFWYRQDPGLGLRLIYFSYDVKMKEKGDIPEGYSVSREKKERFSLILESASTNQTSMYLCASSPGFEQYFGPGTRLTVT.

This clone was seen ten or more times. V usage is TRBV7-2 and J usage is TRBJ2-5, with D unclear. The CDR3 runs to 14 residues. Trimming removed 5 bases from V and 0 bases from J, with 10 bases in between. Germline-derived CDR1 and CDR2 are SGHTA and FQGNSA. CDR3 bases: TGTGCCAGCAGCCCCCCAAGGGACCAAGAGACCCAGTACTTC. As protein: CASSPPRDQETQYF.

The V gene is TRBV9, the J gene TRBJ2-7; 8 bases line up with TRBD2. Per the germline V gene, CDR1 is SGDLS and CDR2 is YYNGEE. The length of the CDR3 is 15 residues. Trimming took 4 bases from V and 2 from J; bases not matched to a gene: 8. The CDR3 region has the DNA TGTGCCAGCAGCCTCACAGCGGGAGCTGCCTACGAGCAGTACTTC. Protein product: CASSLTAGAAYEQYF. Full variable domain (outside the CDR3, taken from reference TRBV9 and TRBJ2-7): DSGVTQTPKHLITATGQRVTLRCSPRSGDLSVYWYQQSLDQGLQFLIQYYNGEERAKGNILERFSAQQFPDLHSELNLSSLELGDSALYFCASSLTAGAAYEQYFGPGTRLTVT.

Concerning this clone: Compared with germline, one end of the junction differs, possibly owing to a read error. The V call is TRBV11-2, the J call TRBJ2-2; D may be TRBD2 (5 bases). This CDR3 region has 11 residues. The V gene's germline CDR1 is SGHAT and CDR2 FQNNGV. DNA for the CDR3: TGTGCCAGTAGCCCCATCGGGGAGCCGTTTTTT. Its translation is CASSPIGEPFF.